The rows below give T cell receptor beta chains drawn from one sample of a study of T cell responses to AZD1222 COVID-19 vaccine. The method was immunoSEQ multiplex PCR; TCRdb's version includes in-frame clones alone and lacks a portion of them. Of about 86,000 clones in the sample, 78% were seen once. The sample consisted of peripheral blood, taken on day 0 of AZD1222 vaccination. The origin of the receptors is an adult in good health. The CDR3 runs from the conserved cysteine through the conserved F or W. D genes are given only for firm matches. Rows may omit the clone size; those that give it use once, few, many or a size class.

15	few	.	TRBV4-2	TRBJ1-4	TGTGCCAGCAGCCAAGATGGGACGGGAGGAGAAAAACTGTTTTTT	CASSQDGTGGEKLFF
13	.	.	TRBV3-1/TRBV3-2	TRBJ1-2	TGTGCCAGCAGCCAAGATCGGCACTATGGCTACACCTTC	CASSQDRHYGYTF
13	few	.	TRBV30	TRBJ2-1	TGTGCCTGGAGGGATCGGACTACCAATGAGCAGTTCTTC	CAWRDRTTNEQFF
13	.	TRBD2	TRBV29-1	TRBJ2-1	TGCAGCGTGTCTAGCGGGGGGTACAATGAGCAGTTCTTC	CSVSSGGYNEQFF
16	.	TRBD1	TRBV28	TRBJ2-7	TGTGCCAGCAGTTTGCAAACCGGGACAGGGTTCGTCCGGCAGTACTTC	CASSLQTGTGFVRQYF
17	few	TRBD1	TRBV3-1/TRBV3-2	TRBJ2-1	TGTGCCAGCAGCCAATGCCCCCGGGACAGGGGTCACAATGAGCAGTTCTTC	CASSQCPRDRGHNEQFF
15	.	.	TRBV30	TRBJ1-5	TGTGCCTGGAGTGCTTACCTCGGCCCCAATCAGCCCCAGCATTTT	CAWSAYLGPNQPQHF
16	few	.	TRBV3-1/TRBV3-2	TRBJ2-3	TGTGCCAGCAGCCAAGATCTCCCTCGGGGCGCAGATACGCAGTATTTT	CASSQDLPRGADTQYF
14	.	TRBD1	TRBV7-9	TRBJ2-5	TGTGCCAGCAGCGCCACAGGGGGCTTAGAGACCCAGTACTTC	CASSATGGLETQYF
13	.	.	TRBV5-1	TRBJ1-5	TGCGCCAGCAGCTTGGATGGCAATCAGCCCCAGCATTTT	CASSLDGNQPQHF
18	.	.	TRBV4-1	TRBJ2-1	TGCGCCAGCAGCCAAGGTAGCGCCTACTCGAGCTCCTACAATGAGCAGTTCTTC	CASSQGSAYSSSYNEQFF
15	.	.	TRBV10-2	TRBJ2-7	TGCGCCAGCAGTGAAGGGGGGTCCCGGATCTACGAGCAGTACTTC	CASSEGGSRIYEQYF
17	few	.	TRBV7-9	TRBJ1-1	TGTGCCAGCAGCCGCAGGGGAGGCCTACTAATGAACACTGAAGCTTTCTTT	CASSRRGGLLMNTEAFF
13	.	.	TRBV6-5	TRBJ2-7	TGTGCCAGCAGTCGGGACCCCTCCTACGAGCAGTACTTC	CASSRDPSYEQYF
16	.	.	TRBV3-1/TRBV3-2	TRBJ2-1	TGTGCCAGCAGCCAATCCCCGTCGGGAGTCTACAATGAGCAGTTCTTC	CASSQSPSGVYNEQFF
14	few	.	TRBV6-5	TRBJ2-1	TGTGCCAGCAGTTACGGGCGTAGGGGTGGGAAGCAGTTCTTC	CASSYGRRGGKQFF
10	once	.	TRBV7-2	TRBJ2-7	TGTGCCAGCAGCCACGGCGAGCAGTACTTC	CASSHGEQYF
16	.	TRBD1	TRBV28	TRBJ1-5	TGTGCCAGCAGTGCCGTGACAGGGGCGCACAATCAGCCCCAGCATTTT	CASSAVTGAHNQPQHF
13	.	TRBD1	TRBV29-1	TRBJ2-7	TGCAGCGTTGTACCCGGACAGGCATACGAGCAGTACTTC	CSVVPGQAYEQYF
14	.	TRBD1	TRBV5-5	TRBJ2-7	TGTGCCAGCAGCTTAGGACAGGCCAGTCCCGAGCAGTACTTC	CASSLGQASPEQYF
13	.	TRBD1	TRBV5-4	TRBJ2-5	TGTGCCAGCAGCTGGGACAGACAAGAGACCCAGTACTTC	CASSWDRQETQYF
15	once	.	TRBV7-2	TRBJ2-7	TGTGCCAGCAGCCCTCCAGACAGGAGCTACTACGAGCAGTACTTC	CASSPPDRSYYEQYF
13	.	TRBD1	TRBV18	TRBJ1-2	TGTGCCAGCTCAGCGACAGGGGACTATGGCTACACCTTC	CASSATGDYGYTF
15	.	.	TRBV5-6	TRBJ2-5	TGTGCCAGCAGCTCCCCCGTGGCAGGACAAGAGACCCAGTACTTC	CASSSPVAGQETQYF
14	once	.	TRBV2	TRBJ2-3	TGTGCCAGCAGCTTTGCCGGCAGCACAGATACGCAGTATTTT	CASSFAGSTDTQYF
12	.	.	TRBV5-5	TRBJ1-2	TGTGCCAGCAGCGATGGGGAGGGTGGCTACACCTTC	CASSDGEGGYTF
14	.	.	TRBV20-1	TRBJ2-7	TGCAGTGCTAGTATCCAGCCTGGCTCCTACGAGCAGTACTTC	CSASIQPGSYEQYF
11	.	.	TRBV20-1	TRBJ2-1	TGCAGTGTGGACGCGGGCAATGAGCAGTTCTTC	CSVDAGNEQFF
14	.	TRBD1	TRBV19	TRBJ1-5	TGTGCCAGTAGTATCTCAGGGGGCAGTCAGCCCCAGCATTTT	CASSISGGSQPQHF
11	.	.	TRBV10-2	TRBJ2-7	TGCGCCAGCAGTGATATGGGCGAGCAGTACTTC	CASSDMGEQYF
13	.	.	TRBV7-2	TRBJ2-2	TGTGCCAGCAGCTTAGATGGGTTCGGGGAGCTGTTTTTT	CASSLDGFGELFF
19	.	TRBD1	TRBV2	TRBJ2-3	TGTGCCAGCAGTGAATGGTATTCCGGCACAGGGGGTGGCACAGATACGCAGTATTTT	CASSEWYSGTGGGTDTQYF
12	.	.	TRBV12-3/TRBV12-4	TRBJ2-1	TGTGCCAGCGGTCCCTACAACAATGAGCAGTTCTTC	CASGPYNNEQFF
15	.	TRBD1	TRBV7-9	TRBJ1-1	TGTGCCAGCAGCTTAACCTCAGGGGGTGGCAGGGAGGCTTTCTTT	CASSLTSGGGREAFF
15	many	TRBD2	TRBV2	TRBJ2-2	TGTGCCAGCAGTTTTACTAGCGGGAGCTCCGGGGAGCTGTTTTTT	CASSFTSGSSGELFF
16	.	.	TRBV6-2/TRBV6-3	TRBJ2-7	TGTGCCAGCAGCTTCTCCCCCGGGACTCAACTGGGCGAGCAGTACTTC	CASSFSPGTQLGEQYF
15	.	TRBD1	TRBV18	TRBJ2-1	TGTGCCAGCTCACCATTAGCCCAGGGGGTCGGTGAGCAGTTCTTC	CASSPLAQGVGEQFF
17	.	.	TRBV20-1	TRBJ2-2	TGCAGTGCTAGTTTAAACCCAACCCGAATTAACACCGGGGAGCTGTTTTTT	CSASLNPTRINTGELFF
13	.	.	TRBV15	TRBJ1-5	TGTGCCACCAGCAGCGGAGGATATCAGCCCCAGCATTTT	CATSSGGYQPQHF
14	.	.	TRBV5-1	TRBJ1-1	TGCGCCAGCAGCTTGGCCGTCCTGAACACTGAAGCTTTCTTT	CASSLAVLNTEAFF
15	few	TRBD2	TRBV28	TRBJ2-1	TGTGCCAGCACCAGGTCTAGCGGGAGTCGGGATGAGCAGTTCTTC	CASTRSSGSRDEQFF
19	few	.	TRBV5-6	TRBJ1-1	TGTGCCAGCAGCGGAGGGGTGGACAGTTACTTTGACGGGAACACTGAAGCTTTCTTT	CASSGGVDSYFDGNTEAFF
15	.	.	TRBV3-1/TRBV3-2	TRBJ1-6	TGTGCCAGCAGCCATCAGGGATCCTATAATTCACCCCTCCACTTT	CASSHQGSYNSPLHF
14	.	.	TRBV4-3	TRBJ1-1	TGCGCCAGCAGCCAAGATAAGAGGGGCACTGAAGCTTTCTTT	CASSQDKRGTEAFF
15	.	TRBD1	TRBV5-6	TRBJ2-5	TGTGCCAGCAGCTTCTTGACAGGGCTAGGGGAGACCCAGTACTTC	CASSFLTGLGETQYF